Listed below are T cell receptor beta chains from one sample, sequenced in a study of radiotherapy plus CTLA-4 blockade in lung cancer. TCRdb's table, derived via immunoSEQ multiplex PCR, lists solely in-frame clones and lacks some. The sample yields about 48,000 clones, 82% seen once. The material was peripheral blood, obtained from a patient treated with radiotherapy plus ipilimumab. These receptors all stem from a human donor with non-small cell lung cancer who had stable disease on radiotherapy plus ipilimumab. Each CDR3 is given with its conserved first and last residue. D genes are given only for firm matches. The size field is filled for only some rows; it gives once, few, many or a size class.

v_call	j_call	clone_size	d_call	cdr3_aa	cdr3_nt
TRBV28	TRBJ2-7	.	.	CASGGGRRSYEQYF	TGTGCCAGCGGGGGGGGGCGCCGTTCCTACGAGCAGTACTTC
TRBV19	TRBJ2-3	.	TRBD1	CASSGQGWDTQYF	TGTGCCAGTAGTGGACAGGGCTGGGATACGCAGTATTTT
TRBV4-1	TRBJ2-7	.	.	CASSPRLLYEQYF	TGCGCCAGCAGCCCTCGTCTTCTTTACGAGCAGTACTTC
TRBV5-1	TRBJ1-1	.	.	CASSLDGSVGTEAFF	TGCGCCAGCAGCTTGGATGGGAGCGTGGGCACTGAAGCTTTCTTT
TRBV5-1	TRBJ2-2	.	TRBD1	CASSLEGARDTGELFF	TGCGCCAGCAGCTTGGAGGGGGCGCGTGACACCGGGGAGCTGTTTTTT
TRBV18	TRBJ2-1	few	TRBD2	CASSPPAGESYEQFF	TGTGCCAGCTCACCACCAGCGGGAGAAAGCTATGAGCAGTTCTTC
TRBV9	TRBJ2-3	.	TRBD2	CASSPRTSGAPDTQYF	TGTGCCAGCAGCCCAAGGACTAGCGGGGCACCAGATACGCAGTATTTT
TRBV28	TRBJ2-2	.	TRBD1	CASSQGAGELFF	TGTGCCAGCAGCCAGGGGGCCGGGGAGCTGTTTTTT
TRBV7-3	TRBJ2-1	.	.	CASSLLGGEVEQFF	TGTGCCAGCAGCTTATTGGGGGGAGAGGTTGAGCAGTTCTTC
TRBV28	TRBJ1-1	.	TRBD1	CASSSGGARAEAFF	TGTGCCAGCAGCTCAGGGGGCGCGAGGGCTGAAGCTTTCTTT
TRBV11-2	TRBJ2-7	.	.	CASSLDHEGGHGLYEQYF	TGTGCCAGCAGCTTAGATCACGAGGGAGGTCACGGTCTCTACGAGCAGTACTTC
TRBV5-1	TRBJ2-2	once	TRBD1	CASSLESVEQGSGELFF	TGCGCCAGCAGCTTGGAGTCGGTTGAACAGGGGTCCGGGGAGCTGTTTTTT
TRBV19	TRBJ1-2	.	.	CATVRTAKGDYGYTF	TGTGCCACCGTCCGGACAGCCAAAGGGGACTATGGCTACACCTTC
TRBV7-9	TRBJ2-1	.	TRBD1	CATRDREFGGEFF	TGTGCCACCCGGGACAGGGAATTTGGCGGGGAGTTCTTC
TRBV27	TRBJ2-5	.	.	CASSLSGTTQETQYF	TGTGCCAGCAGCCTATCCGGGACAACCCAAGAGACCCAGTACTTC
TRBV30	TRBJ2-3	.	TRBD2	CAWSKPGLAGGLTDTQYF	TGTGCCTGGAGTAAACCGGGACTAGCGGGAGGCCTCACAGATACGCAGTATTTT
TRBV9	TRBJ2-3	.	.	CASSVVQGDTQYF	TGTGCCAGCAGCGTAGTTCAGGGAGATACGCAGTATTTT
TRBV7-2	TRBJ2-2	.	.	CASSLQGNTGELFF	TGTGCCAGCAGCTTACAGGGAAACACCGGGGAGCTGTTTTTT
TRBV19	TRBJ1-1	once	.	CASSLGQGMNTEAFF	TGTGCCAGTAGTTTGGGCCAGGGTATGAACACTGAAGCTTTCTTT
TRBV5-1	TRBJ2-1	.	TRBD2	CASSFTSGRSDEQFF	TGCGCCAGCAGCTTCACTAGCGGGAGATCCGATGAGCAGTTCTTC